The clone carrying this TCR beta chain was observed a handful of times. The collection from each donor was one heparinised blood draw averaging about 116 mL. Each population that was sorted was more than 98% pure. Expressed TCRB transcripts were sequenced because the entire RNA isolate underwent reverse transcription. Sequenced by immunoSEQ multiplex PCR; TCRdb stores in-frame clones only, minus some. The sample records roughly 610,000 clones, roughly a sixth being singletons. The data originate from a study of beta chain features in type 1 diabetes. Germline values: CDR1 SGHRS, CDR2 YFSETQ. Trimming cost V 0 bases and J 6 bases; bases outside gene matches: 1. This CDR3 is built from 14 residues.

The rearrangement uses TRBV5-1 and TRBJ2-1, with 9 bases identical to TRBD1. The material sequenced was naive CD4+ T cells from blood. The TCR sequence derives from a man aged 18-30 years in good health. The CDR3 DNA reads as TGCGCCAGCAGCTTGGGGACAGGGGCCAATGAGCAGTTCTTC. It yields the protein CASSLGTGANEQFF.